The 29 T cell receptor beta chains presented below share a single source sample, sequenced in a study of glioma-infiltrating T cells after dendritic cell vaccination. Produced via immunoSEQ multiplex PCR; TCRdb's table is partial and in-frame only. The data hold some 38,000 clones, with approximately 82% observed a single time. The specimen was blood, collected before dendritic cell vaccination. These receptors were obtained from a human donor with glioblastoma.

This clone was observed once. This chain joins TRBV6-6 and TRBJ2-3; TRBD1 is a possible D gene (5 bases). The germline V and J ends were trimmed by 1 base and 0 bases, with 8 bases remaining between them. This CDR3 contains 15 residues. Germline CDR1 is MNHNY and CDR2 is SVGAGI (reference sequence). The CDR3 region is CASSYLQGSTDTQYF. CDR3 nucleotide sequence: TGTGCCAGCAGTTACTTGCAGGGAAGCACAGATACGCAGTATTTT.

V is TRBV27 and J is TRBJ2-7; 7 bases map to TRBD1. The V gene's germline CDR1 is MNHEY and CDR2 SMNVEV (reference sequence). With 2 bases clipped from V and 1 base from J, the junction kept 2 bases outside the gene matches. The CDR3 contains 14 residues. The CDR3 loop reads CASSLDRASYEQYF. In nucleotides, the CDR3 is TGTGCCAGCAGTTTAGACAGGGCGTCCTACGAGCAGTACTTC.

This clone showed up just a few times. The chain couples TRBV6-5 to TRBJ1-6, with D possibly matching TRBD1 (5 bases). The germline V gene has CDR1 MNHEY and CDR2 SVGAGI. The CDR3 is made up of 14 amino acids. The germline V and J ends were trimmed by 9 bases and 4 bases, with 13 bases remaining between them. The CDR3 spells CASSAGPYNSPLHF. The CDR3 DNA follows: TGTGCCAGTTCCGCAGGGCCTTATAATTCACCCCTCCACTTT.

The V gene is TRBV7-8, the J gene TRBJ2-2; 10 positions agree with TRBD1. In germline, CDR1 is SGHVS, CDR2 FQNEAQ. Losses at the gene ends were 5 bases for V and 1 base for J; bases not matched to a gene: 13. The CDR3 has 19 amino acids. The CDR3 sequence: CASSLFPRTGGLNTGELFF. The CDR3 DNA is TGTGCCAGCAGCCTCTTCCCCAGGACAGGGGGATTGAACACCGGGGAGCTGTTTTTT. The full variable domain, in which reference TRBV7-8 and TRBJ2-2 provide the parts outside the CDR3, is GAGVSQSPRYKVAKRGQDVALRCDPISGHVSLFWYQQALGQGPEFLTYFQNEAQLDKSGLPSDRFFAERPEGSVSTLKIQRTQQEDSAVYLCASSLFPRTGGLNTGELFFGEGSRLTVL.

CDR3: CASSSGQEGSEQYF. CDR3 bases: TGTGCCAGCAGCTCGGGACAGGAGGGCTCCGAGCAGTACTTC. V usage is TRBV6-5 and J usage is TRBJ2-7; 8 nucleotides align to TRBD1. The CDR3 runs 14 residues. Losses at the gene ends were 6 bases for V and 6 bases for J; bases not matched to a gene: 10. From germline, CDR1 is MNHEY and CDR2 SVGAGI.

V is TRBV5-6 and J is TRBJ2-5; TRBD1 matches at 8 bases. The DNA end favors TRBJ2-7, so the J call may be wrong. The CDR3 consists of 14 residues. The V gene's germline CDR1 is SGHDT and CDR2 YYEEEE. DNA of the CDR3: TGTGCCAGCAGCTTCTGGGACAGGAACGGCGAGCAGTACTTC. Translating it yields CASSFWDRNGEQYF.

The CDR3: CAWSVSAYEQYF. The CDR3 bases are TGTGCCTGGAGTGTATCAGCCTACGAGCAGTACTTC. V usage is TRBV30 and J usage is TRBJ2-7, with D hard to call. Deletions cut 0 bases from V and 2 bases from J, with 5 bases between. CDR3 length: 12 residues. Germline V gene sequence: CDR1 GTSNPN, CDR2 SVGIG (reference sequence). Complete variable domain (other parts from reference TRBV30 and TRBJ2-7): SQTIHQWPATLVQPVGSPLSLECTVEGTSNPNLYWYRQAAGRGLQLLFYSVGIGQISSEVPQNLSASRPQDRQFILSSKKLLLSDSGFYLCAWSVSAYEQYFGPGTRLTVT.

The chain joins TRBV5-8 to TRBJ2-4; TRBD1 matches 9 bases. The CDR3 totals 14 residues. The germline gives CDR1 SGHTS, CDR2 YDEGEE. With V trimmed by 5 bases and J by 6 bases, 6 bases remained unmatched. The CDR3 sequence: CASSPDRGTNIQYF. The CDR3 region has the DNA TGTGCCAGCAGTCCGGACAGGGGAACAAACATTCAGTACTTC.

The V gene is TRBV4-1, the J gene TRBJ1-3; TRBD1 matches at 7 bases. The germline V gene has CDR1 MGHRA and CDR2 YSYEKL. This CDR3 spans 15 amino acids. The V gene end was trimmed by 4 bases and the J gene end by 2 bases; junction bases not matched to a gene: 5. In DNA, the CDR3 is TGCGCCAGCAGCCTCTCAGGGGGGACTGGAAACACCATATATTTT. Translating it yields CASSLSGGTGNTIYF.

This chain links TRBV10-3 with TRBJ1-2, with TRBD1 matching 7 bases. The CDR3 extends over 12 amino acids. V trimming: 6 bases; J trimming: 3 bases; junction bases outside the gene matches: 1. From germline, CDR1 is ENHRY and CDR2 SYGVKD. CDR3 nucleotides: TGTGCCATCAGGGGACAGTACTATGGCTACACCTTC. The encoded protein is CAIRGQYYGYTF.

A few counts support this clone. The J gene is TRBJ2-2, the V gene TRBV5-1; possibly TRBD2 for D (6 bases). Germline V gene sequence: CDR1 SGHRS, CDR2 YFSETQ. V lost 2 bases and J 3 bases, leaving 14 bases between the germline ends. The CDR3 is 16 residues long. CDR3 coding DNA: TGCGCCAGCAGCTTTTTAGGCGGGGACCACACCGGGGAGCTGTTTTTT. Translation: CASSFLGGDHTGELFF.

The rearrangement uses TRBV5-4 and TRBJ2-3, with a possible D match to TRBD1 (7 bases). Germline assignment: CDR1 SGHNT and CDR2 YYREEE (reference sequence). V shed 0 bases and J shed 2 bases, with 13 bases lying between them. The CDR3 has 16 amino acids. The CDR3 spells CASSLEAGGYTDTQYF. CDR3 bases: TGTGCCAGCAGCTTGGAGGCAGGGGGGTACACAGATACGCAGTATTTT.

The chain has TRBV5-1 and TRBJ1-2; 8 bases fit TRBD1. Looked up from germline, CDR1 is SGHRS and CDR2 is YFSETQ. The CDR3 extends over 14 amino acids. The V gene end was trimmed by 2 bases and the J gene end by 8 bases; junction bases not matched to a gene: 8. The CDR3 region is CASSFYRGYPGYTF. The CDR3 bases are TGCGCCAGCAGCTTCTACAGGGGGTATCCCGGCTACACCTTC.

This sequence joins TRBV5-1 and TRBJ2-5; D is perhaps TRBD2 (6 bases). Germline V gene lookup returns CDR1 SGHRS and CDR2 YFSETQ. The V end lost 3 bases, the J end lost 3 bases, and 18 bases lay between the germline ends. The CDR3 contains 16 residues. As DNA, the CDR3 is TGCGCCAGCAGCTCCGATAGAGGAACGGGGGAAGAGACCCAGTACTTC. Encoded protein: CASSSDRGTGEETQYF.

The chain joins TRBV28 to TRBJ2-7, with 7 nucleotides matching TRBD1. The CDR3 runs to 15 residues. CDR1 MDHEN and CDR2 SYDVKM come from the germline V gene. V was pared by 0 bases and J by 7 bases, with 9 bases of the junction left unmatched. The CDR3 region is CASSLWLTGKGEQYF. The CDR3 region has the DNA TGTGCCAGCAGTTTATGGTTGACAGGGAAGGGGGAGCAGTACTTC.

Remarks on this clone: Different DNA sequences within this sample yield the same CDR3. CDR3 bases: TGTGCCATCCGGGAGACACACTCCTCCTCCCCCCTCCACTTT. Translating it yields CAIRETHSSSPLHF. The chain carries TRBV10-3 and TRBJ1-6; no clear D. Germline V gene sequence: CDR1 ENHRY, CDR2 SYGVKD. There are 14 residues in the CDR3. V lost 8 bases, J lost 13 bases, and 21 bases lay in between.

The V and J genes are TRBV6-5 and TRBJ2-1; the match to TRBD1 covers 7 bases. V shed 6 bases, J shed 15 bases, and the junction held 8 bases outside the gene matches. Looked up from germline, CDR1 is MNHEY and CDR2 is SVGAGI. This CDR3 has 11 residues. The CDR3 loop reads CASSPDDRVFF. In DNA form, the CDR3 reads TGTGCCAGCAGCCCAGACGACAGGGTGTTCTTC.

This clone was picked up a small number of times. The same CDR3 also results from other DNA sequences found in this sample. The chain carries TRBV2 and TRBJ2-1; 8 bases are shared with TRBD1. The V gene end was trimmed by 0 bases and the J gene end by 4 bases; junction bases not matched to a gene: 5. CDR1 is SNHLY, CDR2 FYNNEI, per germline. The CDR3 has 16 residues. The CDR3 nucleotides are TGTGCCAGCAGTGAAGCCGGGACAGGAGCGTACAATGAGCAGTTCTTC. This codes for CASSEAGTGAYNEQFF.

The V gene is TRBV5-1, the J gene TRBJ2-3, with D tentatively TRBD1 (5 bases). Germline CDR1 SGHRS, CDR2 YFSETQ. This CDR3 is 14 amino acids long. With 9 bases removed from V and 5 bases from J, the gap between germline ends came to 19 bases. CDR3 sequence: CATKSGLQVDTQYF. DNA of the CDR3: TGCGCCACCAAGTCCGGGTTACAGGTAGATACGCAGTATTTT.

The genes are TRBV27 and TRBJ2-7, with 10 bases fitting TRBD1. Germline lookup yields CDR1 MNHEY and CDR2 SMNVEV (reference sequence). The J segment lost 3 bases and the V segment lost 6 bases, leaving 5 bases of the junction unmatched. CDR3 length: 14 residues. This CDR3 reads CASSTWTGGYEQYF. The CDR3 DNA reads TGTGCCAGCAGCACCTGGACAGGGGGCTACGAGCAGTACTTC.

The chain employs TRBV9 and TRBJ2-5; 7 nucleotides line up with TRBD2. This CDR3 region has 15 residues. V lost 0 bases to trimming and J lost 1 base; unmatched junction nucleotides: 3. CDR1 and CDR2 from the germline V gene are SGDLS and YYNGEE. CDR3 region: CASSVGAGVQETQYF. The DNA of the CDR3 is TGTGCCAGCAGCGTAGGGGCGGGGGTCCAAGAGACCCAGTACTTC.

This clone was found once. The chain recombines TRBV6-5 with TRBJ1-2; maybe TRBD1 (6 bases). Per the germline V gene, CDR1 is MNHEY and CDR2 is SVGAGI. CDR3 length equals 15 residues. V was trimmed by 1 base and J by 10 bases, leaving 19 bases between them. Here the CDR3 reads CASSYLTGKPGVYTF. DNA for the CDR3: TGTGCCAGCAGTTACTTAACAGGGAAACCCGGTGTCTACACCTTC.

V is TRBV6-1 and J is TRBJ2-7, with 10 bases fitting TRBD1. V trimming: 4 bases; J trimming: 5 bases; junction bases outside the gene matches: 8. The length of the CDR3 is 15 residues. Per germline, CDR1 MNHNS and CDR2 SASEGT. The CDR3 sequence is CASSGLTGGFNEQYF. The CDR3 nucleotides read TGTGCCAGCAGTGGCCTGACAGGGGGCTTCAACGAGCAGTACTTC.

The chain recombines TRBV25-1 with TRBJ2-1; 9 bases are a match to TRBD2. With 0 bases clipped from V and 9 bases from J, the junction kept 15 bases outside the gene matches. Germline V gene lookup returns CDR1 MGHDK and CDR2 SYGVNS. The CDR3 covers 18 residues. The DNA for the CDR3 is TGTGCCAGCAGTGAATATAAGGTAGCGGGGGCAGCAGTGGTTGAGCAGTTCTTC. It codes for CASSEYKVAGAAVVEQFF.

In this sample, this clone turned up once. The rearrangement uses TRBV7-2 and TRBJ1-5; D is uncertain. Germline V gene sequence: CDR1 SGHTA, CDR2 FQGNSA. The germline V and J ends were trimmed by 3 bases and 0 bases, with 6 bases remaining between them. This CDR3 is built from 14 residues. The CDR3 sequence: CASSLRLSNQPQHF. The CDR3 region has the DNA TGTGCCAGCAGCTTGCGCCTTAGCAATCAGCCCCAGCATTTT.

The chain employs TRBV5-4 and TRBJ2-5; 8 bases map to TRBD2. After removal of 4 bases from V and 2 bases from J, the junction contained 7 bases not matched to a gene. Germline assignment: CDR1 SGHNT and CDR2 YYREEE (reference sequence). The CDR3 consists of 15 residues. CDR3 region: CASSVAGNKQETQYF. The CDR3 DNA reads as TGTGCCAGCAGCGTAGCGGGGAACAAACAAGAGACCCAGTACTTC.

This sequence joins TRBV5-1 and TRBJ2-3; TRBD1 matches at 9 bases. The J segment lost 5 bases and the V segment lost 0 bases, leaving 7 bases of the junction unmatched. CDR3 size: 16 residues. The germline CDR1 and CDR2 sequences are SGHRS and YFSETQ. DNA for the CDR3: TGCGCCAGCAGCTTGGGACAGGGGGGTCTTATAGATACGCAGTATTTT. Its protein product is CASSLGQGGLIDTQYF.

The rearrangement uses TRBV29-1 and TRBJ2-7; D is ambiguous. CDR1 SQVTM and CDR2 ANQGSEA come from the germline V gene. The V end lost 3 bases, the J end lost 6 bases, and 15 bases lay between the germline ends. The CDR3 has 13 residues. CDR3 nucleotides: TGCAGCGTTGATACAGCCGGAATGGGCGAGCAGTACTTC. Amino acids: CSVDTAGMGEQYF.

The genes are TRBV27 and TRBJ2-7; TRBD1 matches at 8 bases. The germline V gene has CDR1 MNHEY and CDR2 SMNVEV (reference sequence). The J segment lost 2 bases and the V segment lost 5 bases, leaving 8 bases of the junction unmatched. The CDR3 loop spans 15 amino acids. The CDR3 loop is CASSATGQGPYEQYF. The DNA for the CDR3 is TGTGCCAGCAGTGCCACAGGACAGGGTCCCTACGAGCAGTACTTC.